This entry lists 19 T cell receptor beta chains sequenced from one sample in a study of shared clonotypes between healthy human individuals. The table came from immunoSEQ multiplex PCR; TCRdb's copy has only in-frame clones and leaves some out. The sample contains 2 million to 2.5 million clones, more than 85% of which appear only once. The sequenced sample was naive CD4+ T cells from PBMCs. Subset: CD45RA+ positively selected. These receptors all stem from a man younger than 30 in good health. Some clones in this sample may be carry-over from other donors' samples.

The rearrangement links TRBV5-4 to TRBJ2-5; D is uncertain. The CDR3 totals 13 residues. Per the germline V gene, CDR1 is SGHNT and CDR2 is YYREEE (reference sequence). Trimming removed 0 bases from V and 0 bases from J, with 3 bases in between. This chain's CDR3 is CASSLDYQETQYF. In DNA, the CDR3 is TGTGCCAGCAGCTTGGACTACCAAGAGACCCAGTACTTC.

Concerning this clone itself: The same CDR3 can be traced to other DNA sequences in this sample. The CDR3, as DNA: TGTGCCAGCAGCGTTGCGGGGGCCCCATACAATGAGCAGTTCTTC. Translating gives CASSVAGAPYNEQFF. This chain links TRBV9 with TRBJ2-1; D may be TRBD2 (7 bases). CDR1 is SGDLS, CDR2 YYNGEE, per germline. The CDR3 runs 15 residues. V lost 2 bases and J lost 4, with 13 bases in between.

The chain is built from TRBV5-1 and TRBJ1-1; D not resolved. Per germline, CDR1 SGHRS and CDR2 YFSETQ. The CDR3 spans 15 residues. V lost 0 bases to trimming and J lost 4 bases, with 13 bases between them. The chain's CDR3 is CASSLGHEVGTEAFF. The CDR3 bases are TGCGCCAGCAGCTTGGGGCATGAGGTTGGCACTGAAGCTTTCTTT.

The V gene is TRBV19, the J gene TRBJ1-1; no clear D gene. This CDR3 is built from 14 residues. Germline CDR1 and CDR2: LNHDA and SQIVND (reference sequence). The V and J ends lost 5 bases and 3 bases respectively, with 13 bases between them. CDR3 in amino acids: CASSQAGRDTEAFF. For the CDR3, the DNA is TGTGCCAGTAGTCAGGCAGGTCGGGACACTGAAGCTTTCTTT.

The chain uses TRBV5-1 and TRBJ2-5; tentatively, D is TRBD2 (5 bases). The CDR3 totals 12 residues. Germline V gene data show CDR1 as SGHRS and CDR2 as YFSETQ. Trimming left V 7 bases short and J 3 bases short, with 10 bases between. CDR3 amino acids: CASGLTEETQYF. The CDR3 nucleotides are TGCGCCAGCGGACTTACGGAAGAGACCCAGTACTTC.

The rearrangement uses TRBV4-1 and TRBJ1-5; 9 bases are shared with TRBD1. CDR3 size: 16 residues. V trimming: 1 base; J trimming: 1 base; junction bases outside the gene matches: 2. Germline loops: CDR1 MGHRA, CDR2 YSYEKL. Here the CDR3 reads CASSQGQGESNQPQHF. Here the CDR3 DNA reads TGCGCCAGCAGCCAAGGACAGGGGGAAAGCAATCAGCCCCAGCATTTT.

This chain links TRBV6-5 with TRBJ2-7; maybe TRBD1 (6 bases). Trimming removed 8 bases at V and 0 bases at J, with 11 bases between. The CDR3 length is 13 residues. Germline-derived CDR1 and CDR2 are MNHEY and SVGAGI. CDR3 in amino acids: CASRGTLSYEQYF. The CDR3 bases are TGTGCCAGCCGAGGGACACTCTCCTACGAGCAGTACTTC.

The rearrangement joins TRBV7-9 to TRBJ2-3; 7 nucleotides line up with TRBD2. Per the germline V gene, CDR1 is SEHNR and CDR2 is FQNEAQ (reference sequence). This CDR3 has 15 residues. Trimming took 5 bases from V and 0 from J; bases not matched to a gene: 5. The CDR3 sequence is CASSNSGASTDTQYF. DNA for the CDR3: TGTGCCAGCAGCAACAGCGGGGCGAGCACAGATACGCAGTATTTT.

The rearrangement links TRBV5-1 to TRBJ1-1; D may be TRBD1 (6 bases). CDR1 SGHRS and CDR2 YFSETQ come from the germline V gene. The CDR3 has 15 amino acids. V was shortened by 2 bases and J by 1 base, with 12 bases between the two germline ends. The CDR3 bases are TGCGCCAGCAGCTTTGGGGGGGCTTCGAACACTGAAGCTTTCTTT. Amino acids: CASSFGGASNTEAFF.

This clone was counted only a few times. Other DNA sequences from this sample encode an identical CDR3 as well. This sequence joins TRBV18 and TRBJ2-5; D call uncertain. This CDR3 spans 11 amino acids. The V gene's germline CDR1 is KGHSH and CDR2 LQKENI. The germline V and J ends were trimmed by 2 bases and 3 bases, with 1 base remaining between them. CDR3 sequence: CASSPEETQYF. Here the CDR3 DNA reads TGTGCCAGCTCACCAGAAGAGACCCAGTACTTC. The variable domain in full, with the rest retrieved from reference TRBV18 and TRBJ2-5, is NAGVMQNPRHLVRRRGQEARLRCSPMKGHSHVYWYRQLPEEGLKFMVYLQKENIIDESGMPKERFSAEFPKEGPSILRIQQVVRGDSAAYFCASSPEETQYFGPGTRLLVL.

The chain recombines TRBV7-3 with TRBJ1-1, with D maybe TRBD1 (5 bases). The CDR3 runs to 14 residues. The germline V gene has CDR1 SGHTA and CDR2 FQGTGA. V dropped 1 base and J dropped 1 base, with 7 bases sitting between them. The CDR3, as DNA: TGTGCCAGCAGCTTAAAAGGGACGAACACTGAAGCTTTCTTT. Its protein product is CASSLKGTNTEAFF.

About this clone: This sample includes further DNA sequences coding for the same CDR3. This rearrangement joins TRBV15 to TRBJ2-3; unclear D gene. The CDR3 loop spans 13 amino acids. Trimming took 0 bases from V and 4 from J, leaving 5 bases between them. Germline CDR1 and CDR2: LNHNV and YYDKDF (reference sequence). CDR3 in DNA: TGTGCCACCAGCAGAGATCCTTCAGATACGCAGTATTTT. It yields the protein CATSRDPSDTQYF. The entire variable domain, with the rest obtained from reference TRBV15 and TRBJ2-3, is as follows: DAMVIQNPRYQVTQFGKPVTLSCSQTLNHNVMYWYQQKSSQAPKLLFHYYDKDFNNEADTPDNFQSRRPNTSFCFLDIRSPGLGDTAMYLCATSRDPSDTQYFGPGTRLTVL.

The chain links TRBV5-1 to TRBJ2-5; D is unresolved. This CDR3 has 14 amino acids. Germline values: CDR1 SGHRS, CDR2 YFSETQ. V shed 2 bases and J shed 5 bases, with 13 bases lying between them. CDR3 loop: CASSLNGVAETQYF. In DNA form, the CDR3 reads TGCGCCAGCAGCTTAAACGGAGTGGCGGAGACCCAGTACTTC.

The rearrangement links TRBV7-3 to TRBJ2-1; tentative D call: TRBD1 (5 bases). In germline, CDR1 is SGHTA, CDR2 FQGTGA. This CDR3 has 14 residues. Trimming stripped 1 base from V and 7 bases from J, with 11 bases between. The CDR3 DNA sequence: TGTGCCAGCAGCTTAATTCAGGGTTTGAATGAGCAGTTCTTC. Translation gives CASSLIQGLNEQFF. Looking up the rest from reference TRBV7-3 and TRBJ2-1 gives the full variable domain: GAGVSQTPSNKVTEKGKYVELRCDPISGHTALYWYRQSLGQGPEFLIYFQGTGAADDSGLPNDRFFAVRPEGSVSTLKIQRTERGDSAVYLCASSLIQGLNEQFFGPGTRLTVL.

The chain is built from TRBV28 and TRBJ1-5, with unresolved D. Deletions cut 8 bases from V and 6 bases from J, with 11 bases between. The CDR3 is made up of 12 amino acids. Germline loops: CDR1 MDHEN, CDR2 SYDVKM. The CDR3, as DNA: TGTGCCAGCGGTCTACAAATTCAGCCCCAGCATTTT. Protein sequence: CASGLQIQPQHF.

The rearrangement joins TRBV11-2 to TRBJ1-2; D remains unclear. Germline V CDR1 and CDR2: SGHAT, FQNNGV. Between the trimmed V and J ends, which lost 3 bases and 8 bases, there was a span of 10 bases. The CDR3 sequence is 12 residues long. The chain's CDR3 is CASSLDVGGYTF. In DNA form, the CDR3 reads TGTGCCAGCAGCTTGGACGTGGGCGGCTACACCTTC. The variable domain in full, with the rest retrieved from reference TRBV11-2 and TRBJ1-2, is EAGVAQSPRYKIIEKRQSVAFWCNPISGHATLYWYQQILGQGPKLLIQFQNNGVVDDSQLPKDRFSAERLKGVDSTLKIQPAKLEDSAVYLCASSLDVGGYTFGSGTRLTVV.

This clone showed up just once. V gene TRBV5-1 combines with J gene TRBJ1-3; no reliable D call. CDR1 and CDR2 from the germline V gene are SGHRS and YFSETQ. V gave up 0 bases and J gave up 3 bases, with 10 bases separating them. This CDR3 has 15 residues. CDR3 in amino acids: CASSLAGPVGNTIYF. The CDR3 DNA reads TGCGCCAGCAGCTTGGCCGGTCCGGTTGGAAACACCATATATTTT.

This clone was picked up a small number of times. The V call is TRBV30, the J call TRBJ1-5; no firm D call. Between the trimmed V and J ends, which lost 1 base and 2 bases, there was a span of 9 bases. The CDR3 has 14 amino acids. CDR1 and CDR2 from the germline V gene are GTSNPN and SVGIG (reference sequence). DNA for the CDR3: TGTGCCTGGAGTGAAGGAGGTGGCAATCAGCCCCAGCATTTT. Protein sequence: CAWSEGGGNQPQHF.

The chain combines TRBV18 with TRBJ2-7, with no clear D. V was trimmed by 5 bases and J by 3 bases, leaving 8 bases between them. Germline lookup yields CDR1 KGHSH and CDR2 LQKENI. The CDR3 has 12 amino acids. The CDR3 nucleotides are TGTGCCAGCTCAATCGAGCGCTACGAGCAGTACTTC. Its protein product is CASSIERYEQYF.